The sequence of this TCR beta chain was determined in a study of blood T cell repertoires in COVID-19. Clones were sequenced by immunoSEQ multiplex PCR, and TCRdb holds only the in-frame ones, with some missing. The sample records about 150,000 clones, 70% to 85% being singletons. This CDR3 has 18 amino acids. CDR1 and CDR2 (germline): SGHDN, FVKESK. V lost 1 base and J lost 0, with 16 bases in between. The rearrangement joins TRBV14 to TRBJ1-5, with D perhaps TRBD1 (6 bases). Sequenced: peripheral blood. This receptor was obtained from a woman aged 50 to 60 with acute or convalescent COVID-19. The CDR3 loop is CASSQVWNGGLSNQPQHF. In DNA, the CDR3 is TGTGCCAGCAGCCAAGTTTGGAACGGGGGGCTTAGCAATCAGCCCCAGCATTTT.